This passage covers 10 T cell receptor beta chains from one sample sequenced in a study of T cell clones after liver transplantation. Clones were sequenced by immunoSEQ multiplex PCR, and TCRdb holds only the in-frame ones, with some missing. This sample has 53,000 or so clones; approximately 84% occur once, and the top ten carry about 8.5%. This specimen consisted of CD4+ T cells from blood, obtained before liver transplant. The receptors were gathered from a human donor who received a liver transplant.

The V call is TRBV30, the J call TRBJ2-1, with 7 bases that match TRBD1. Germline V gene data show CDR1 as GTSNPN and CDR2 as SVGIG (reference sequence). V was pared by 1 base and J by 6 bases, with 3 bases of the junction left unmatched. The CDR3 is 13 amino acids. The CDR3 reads CAWSAGTANEQFF. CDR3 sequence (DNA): TGTGCCTGGAGTGCAGGGACAGCCAATGAGCAGTTCTTC. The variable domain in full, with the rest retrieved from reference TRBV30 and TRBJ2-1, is SQTIHQWPATLVQPVGSPLSLECTVEGTSNPNLYWYRQAAGRGLQLLFYSVGIGQISSEVPQNLSASRPQDRQFILSSKKLLLSDSGFYLCAWSAGTANEQFFGPGTRLTVL.

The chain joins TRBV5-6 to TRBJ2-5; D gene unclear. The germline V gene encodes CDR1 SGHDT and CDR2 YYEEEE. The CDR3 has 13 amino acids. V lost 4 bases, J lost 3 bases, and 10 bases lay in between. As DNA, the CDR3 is TGTGCCAGCAGCCAATTCGACAAAGAGACCCAGTACTTC. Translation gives CASSQFDKETQYF.

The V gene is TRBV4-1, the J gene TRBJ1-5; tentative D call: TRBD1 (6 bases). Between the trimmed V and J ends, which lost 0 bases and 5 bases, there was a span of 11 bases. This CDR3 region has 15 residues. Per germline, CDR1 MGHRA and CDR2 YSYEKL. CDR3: CASSQDGGAYQPQHF. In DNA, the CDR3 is TGCGCCAGCAGCCAAGATGGGGGGGCCTATCAGCCCCAGCATTTT.

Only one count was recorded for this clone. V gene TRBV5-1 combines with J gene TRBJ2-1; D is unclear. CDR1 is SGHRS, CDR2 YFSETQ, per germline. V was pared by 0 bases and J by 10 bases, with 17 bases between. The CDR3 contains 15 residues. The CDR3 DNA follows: TGCGCCAGCAGCTTGGGATCCAATTCAATCGCCGAGCAGTTCTTC. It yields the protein CASSLGSNSIAEQFF.

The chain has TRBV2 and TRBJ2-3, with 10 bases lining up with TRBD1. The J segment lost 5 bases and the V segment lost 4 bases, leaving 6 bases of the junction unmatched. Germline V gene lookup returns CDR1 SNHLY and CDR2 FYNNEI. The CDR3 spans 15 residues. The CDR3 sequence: CASSVRTGGKDTQYF. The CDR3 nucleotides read TGTGCCAGCAGTGTTCGGACAGGGGGGAAAGATACGCAGTATTTT.

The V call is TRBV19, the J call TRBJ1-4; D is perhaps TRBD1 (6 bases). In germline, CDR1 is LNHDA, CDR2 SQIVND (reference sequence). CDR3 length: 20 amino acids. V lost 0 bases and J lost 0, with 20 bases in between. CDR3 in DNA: TGTGCCAGTAGTATAGATCGCTGGGGGCGAGGGAGCACAACTAATGAAAAACTGTTTTTT. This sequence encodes CASSIDRWGRGSTTNEKLFF.

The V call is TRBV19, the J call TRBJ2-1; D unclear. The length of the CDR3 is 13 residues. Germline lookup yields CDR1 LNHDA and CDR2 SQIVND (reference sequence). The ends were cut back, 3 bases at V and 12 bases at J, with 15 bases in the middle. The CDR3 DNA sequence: TGTGCCAGTAGTATCACCGGGCCCTGGAGGCAGTTCTTC. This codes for CASSITGPWRQFF.

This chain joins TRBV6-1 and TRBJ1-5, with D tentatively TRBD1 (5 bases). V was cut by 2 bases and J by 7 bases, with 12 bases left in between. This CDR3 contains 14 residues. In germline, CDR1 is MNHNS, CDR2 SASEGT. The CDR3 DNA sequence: TGTGCCAGCAGTGAAACACAGGTGGGGCAGCCCCAGCATTTT. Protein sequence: CASSETQVGQPQHF.

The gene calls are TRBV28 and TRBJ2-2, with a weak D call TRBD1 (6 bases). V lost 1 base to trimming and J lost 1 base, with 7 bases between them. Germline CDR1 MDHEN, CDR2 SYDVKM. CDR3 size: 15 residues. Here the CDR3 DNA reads TGTGCCAGCAGTTTATTACAGGGGAACACCGGGGAGCTGTTTTTT. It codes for CASSLLQGNTGELFF.

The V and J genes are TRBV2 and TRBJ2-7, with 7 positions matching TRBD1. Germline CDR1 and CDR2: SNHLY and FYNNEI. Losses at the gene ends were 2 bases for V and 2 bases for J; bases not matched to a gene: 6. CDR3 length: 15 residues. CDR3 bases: TGTGCCAGCAGTGAACTGGGACAGCCAACCTACGAGCAGTACTTC. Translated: CASSELGQPTYEQYF.